This T cell receptor beta chain stems from a study of cytomegalovirus exposure and HLA in healthy donors. Study-wide results and limits: With further analysis later on, most CMV-associated TCR beta chains appeared HLA-restricted.

Use of 60 Vbeta and 13 Jbeta primers characterized the PCR. The method was immunoSEQ multiplex PCR; TCRdb's version includes in-frame clones alone and lacks a portion of them. The sample consists of some 65,000 clones, about 70% of them appearing once. Points on this clone: Its target is not known.

The CDR3 runs to 15 residues. The V end lost 2 bases, the J end lost 10 bases, and 15 bases lay between the germline ends. The germline V gene has CDR1 ENHRY and CDR2 SYGVKD. Sequenced sample: PBMCs. The chain combines TRBV10-3 with TRBJ1-6, with D tentatively TRBD1 (6 bases). This TCR derives from a woman aged 30 to 39 in good health and CMV-seronegative. The CDR3 here is CAISEVNRVSSPLHF. CDR3 sequence (DNA): TGTGCCATCAGTGAGGTAAACAGGGTTTCGTCACCCCTCCACTTT.